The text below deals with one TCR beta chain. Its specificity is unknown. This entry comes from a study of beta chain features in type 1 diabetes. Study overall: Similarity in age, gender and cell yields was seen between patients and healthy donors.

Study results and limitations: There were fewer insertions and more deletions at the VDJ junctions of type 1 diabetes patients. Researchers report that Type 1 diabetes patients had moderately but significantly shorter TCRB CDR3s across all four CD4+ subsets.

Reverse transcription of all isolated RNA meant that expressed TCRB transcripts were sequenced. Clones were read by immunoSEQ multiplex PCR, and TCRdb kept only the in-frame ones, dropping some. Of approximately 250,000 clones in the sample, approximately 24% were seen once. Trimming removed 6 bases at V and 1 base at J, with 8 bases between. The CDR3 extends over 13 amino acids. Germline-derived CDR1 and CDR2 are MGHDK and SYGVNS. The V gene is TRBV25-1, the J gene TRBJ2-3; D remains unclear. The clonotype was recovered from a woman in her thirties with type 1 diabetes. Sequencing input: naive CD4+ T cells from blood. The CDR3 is CASRRLRTDTQYF. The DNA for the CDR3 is TGTGCCAGCAGGCGGCTTCGCACAGATACGCAGTATTTT.